This T cell receptor beta chain comes out of a study of radiation and T cells in renal cell carcinoma. The CDR3 contains 13 residues. The V end lost 2 bases, the J end lost 8 bases, and 10 bases lay between the germline ends. Per germline, CDR1 SGHRS and CDR2 YFSETQ. Clones were read by immunoSEQ multiplex PCR, and TCRdb kept only the in-frame ones, dropping some. The sample holds some 80,000 clones, roughly 83% seen once. As for time point: blood 4 weeks post-SBRT, at nephrectomy. Treatment specified: 15 Gy SBRT to primary tumor, nephrectomy 4 weeks later. Nephrectomy followed 15 Gy stereotactic body radiation by 4 weeks.

Sequenced material: blood, taken from a patient whose treatment included radiotherapy and nephrectomy. This TCR derives from a woman aged 55-70 years with renal cell carcinoma. V gene TRBV5-1 combines with J gene TRBJ1-4, with D perhaps TRBD1 (5 bases). CDR3 residues: CASSLRGEEKLFF. The CDR3 coding sequence is TGCGCCAGCAGCTTACGAGGGGAGGAAAAACTGTTTTTT.